Listed below are T cell receptor beta chains from one sample, sequenced in a study of T cells in Graves' hyperthyroidism and ophthalmopathy. TCRdb processed the multiplex PCR reads anew with MiXCR; each CDR3 protein has one entry. In the table there are about 560,000 distinct CDR3 sequences, 16% of which are singletons. Source material: blood. Receptors were obtained from a woman younger than 35 with Graves' hyperthyroidism. The CDR3 runs from the conserved cysteine through the conserved F or W. The D gene is left open where the match is weak. A clone size is listed for some rows: how often the clone was seen (once, few, many), or a class if it is expanded.

v_call	clone_size	d_call	j_call	cdr3_aa	cdr3_nt
TRBV10-3	many	TRBD1	TRBJ2-1	CAISDPRDRDNEQFF	TGTGCCATCAGTGATCCCCGGGACAGGGACAATGAGCAGTTCTTC
TRBV6-1	many	TRBD2	TRBJ2-7	CASSEAGRLARSYEQYF	TGTGCCAGCAGTGAAGCGGGTCGACTAGCGCGTTCCTACGAGCAGTACTTC
TRBV20-1	few	NA	TRBJ1-6	CSARDGTWDSPLHF	TGCAGTGCTAGAGATGGGACCTGGGATTCACCCCTCCACTTT
TRBV4-2	NA	NA	TRBJ1-5	CASSQEQGPGLPQHF	TGTGCCAGCAGCCAAGAACAAGGCCCCGGGCTGCCCCAGCATTTT
TRBV14	NA	NA	TRBJ2-4	CASSQRADSHIQYF	TGTGCCAGCAGCCAGCGAGCGGACAGTCACATTCAGTACTTC
TRBV5-4	NA	NA	TRBJ1-2	CASSWGVGQGYTF	TGTGCCAGCAGCTGGGGGGTTGGTCAGGGCTACACCTTC
TRBV2	many	NA	TRBJ2-2	CASREQGRTGELFF	TGTGCCAGCAGGGAACAGGGTCGGACCGGGGAGCTGTTTTTT
TRBV7-9	many	TRBD2	TRBJ2-3	CASSFLAGGSDTQYF	TGTGCCAGCAGCTTCCTAGCGGGAGGGAGCGATACGCAGTATTTT
TRBV12-3/TRBV12-4	many	TRBD1	TRBJ1-5	CASSPRTGDQPQHF	TGTGCCAGCAGTCCCAGGACAGGAGATCAGCCCCAGCATTTT
TRBV28	NA	TRBD1	TRBJ2-1	CASSSGQGAFNEQFF	TGTGCCAGCAGTTCGGGACAGGGGGCTTTCAATGAGCAGTTCTTC
TRBV28	many	TRBD1	TRBJ1-3	CASSPANRDREYF	TGTGCCAGCAGTCCCGCGAACCGGGACAGGGAATATTTT
TRBV5-6	few	NA	TRBJ2-7	CASSLGLGQGFSYEQYF	TGTGCCAGCAGCTTGGGACTTGGGCAGGGGTTCTCCTACGAGCAGTACTTC
TRBV6-4	NA	NA	TRBJ1-1	CASSDAPGYEAFF	TGTGCCAGCAGTGACGCGCCAGGGTATGAAGCTTTCTTT
TRBV5-6	NA	NA	TRBJ2-5	CASSADPGQETQYF	TGTGCCAGCAGCGCAGACCCCGGACAAGAGACCCAGTACTTC
TRBV29-1	many	TRBD1	TRBJ1-2	CSVGLTGPYYGYTF	TGCAGCGTTGGGCTGACAGGGCCGTACTATGGCTACACCTTC
TRBV9	NA	NA	TRBJ1-1	CASSVGVSRAGTEAFF	TGTGCCAGCAGCGTAGGTGTGAGCAGGGCGGGCACTGAAGCTTTCTTT
TRBV12-3/TRBV12-4	NA	NA	TRBJ1-4	CATATEFNEKLFF	TGTGCCACCGCGACAGAATTTAATGAAAAACTGTTTTTT
TRBV5-1	NA	TRBD2	TRBJ2-1	CASSIAGPYNEQFF	TGCGCCAGCAGCATAGCGGGCCCCTACAATGAGCAGTTCTTC
TRBV14	few	NA	TRBJ2-1	CASSQGLYEQFF	TGTGCCAGCAGCCAAGGGCTTTATGAGCAGTTCTTC
TRBV20-1	many	NA	TRBJ2-7	CSARRDFSLYEQYF	TGCAGTGCTAGGCGGGACTTCTCCCTTTACGAGCAGTACTTC
TRBV7-3	few	NA	TRBJ2-1	CASSFGLQGYNEQFF	TGTGCCAGCAGCTTCGGGTTACAGGGCTACAATGAGCAGTTCTTC
TRBV7-3	many	TRBD2	TRBJ2-3	CASSLIGLAEDTQYF	TGTGCCAGCAGCTTAATAGGACTAGCGGAAGATACGCAGTATTTT
TRBV18	many	TRBD1	TRBJ1-6	CASGSKQGGDSPLHF	TGTGCCAGCGGATCTAAACAGGGGGGAGATTCACCCCTCCACTTT
TRBV30	NA	NA	TRBJ2-1	CAWSGGSSYNEQFF	TGTGCCTGGAGTGGGGGGAGTTCCTACAATGAGCAGTTCTTC
TRBV28	many	NA	TRBJ1-1	CASSFVDKFSNTEAFF	TGTGCCAGCAGTTTTGTGGACAAATTCAGTAACACTGAAGCTTTCTTT
TRBV20-1	many	NA	TRBJ2-3	CSARVSSTDTQYF	TGCAGTGCTAGAGTTTCTAGCACAGATACGCAGTATTTT
TRBV7-2	NA	TRBD1	TRBJ1-6	CASSPQTGTSSPLHF	TGTGCCAGCAGCCCACAGACAGGGACTAGTTCACCCCTCCACTTT
TRBV4-3	NA	TRBD2	TRBJ2-7	CASSQEGGMYEQYF	TGCGCCAGCAGCCAAGAGGGGGGGATGTACGAGCAGTACTTC
TRBV18	NA	TRBD1	TRBJ2-7	CATSRDRGPYEQYF	TGTGCCACCTCCCGGGACAGGGGACCCTACGAGCAGTACTTC
TRBV20-1	many	NA	TRBJ1-1	CSARRTVTEAFF	TGCAGTGCGCGGAGGACAGTCACTGAAGCTTTCTTT
TRBV11-1	few	TRBD1	TRBJ2-5	CASRPTGGAKETQYF	TGTGCCAGCAGGCCGACAGGGGGCGCAAAGGAGACCCAGTACTTC